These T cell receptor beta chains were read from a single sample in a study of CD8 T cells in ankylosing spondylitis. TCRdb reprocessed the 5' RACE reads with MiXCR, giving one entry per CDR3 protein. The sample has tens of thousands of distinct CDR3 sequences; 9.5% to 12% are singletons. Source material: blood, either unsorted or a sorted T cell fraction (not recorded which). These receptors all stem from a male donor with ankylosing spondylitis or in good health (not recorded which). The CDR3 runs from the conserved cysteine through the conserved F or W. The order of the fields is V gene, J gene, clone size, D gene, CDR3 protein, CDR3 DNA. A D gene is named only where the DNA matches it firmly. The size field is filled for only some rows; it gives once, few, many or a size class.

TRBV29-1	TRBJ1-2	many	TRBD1	CSVYDRAAGYTF	TGCAGCGTGTATGACAGGGCGGCGGGCTACACCTTC
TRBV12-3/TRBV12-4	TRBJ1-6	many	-	CASSPSKIGTPLHF	TGTGCCAGCAGTCCCTCTAAGATCGGGACACCCCTCCACTTT
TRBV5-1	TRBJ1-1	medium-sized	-	CASRRTAPNTEAFF	TGCGCCAGCAGACGGACAGCTCCGAACACTGAAGCTTTCTTT
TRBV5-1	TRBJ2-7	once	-	CASSLADTSSYEQYF	TGCGCCAGCAGCTTGGCCGACACGTCCTCCTACGAGCAGTACTTC
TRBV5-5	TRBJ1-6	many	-	CASSLEIRGEGSPLHF	TGTGCCAGCAGCTTGGAGATAAGGGGCGAAGGTTCACCCCTCCACTTT
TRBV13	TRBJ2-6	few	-	CASSSLIGSGANVLTF	TGTGCCAGCAGCTCCTTAATTGGCTCTGGGGCCAACGTCCTGACTTTC
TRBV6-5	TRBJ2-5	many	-	CASSSRETQYF	TGTGCCAGCAGTTCGAGGGAGACCCAGTACTTC
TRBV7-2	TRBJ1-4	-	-	CASSLRTANEKLFF	TGTGCCAGCAGCTTACGGACAGCTAATGAAAAACTGTTTTTT
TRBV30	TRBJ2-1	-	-	CAWSVGGPYEQFF	TGTGCCTGGAGTGTCGGCGGGCCCTATGAGCAGTTCTTC
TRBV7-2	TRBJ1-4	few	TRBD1	CASSKDRGSEKLFF	TGTGCCAGCAGCAAGGACAGGGGAAGCGAAAAACTGTTTTTT
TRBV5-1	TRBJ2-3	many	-	CASSLEQGNTDTQYF	TGCGCCAGCAGCTTGGAACAGGGAAACACAGATACGCAGTATTTT
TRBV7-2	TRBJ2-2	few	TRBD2	CASRRLAGGPTGELFF	TGTGCCAGCAGGCGACTAGCGGGGGGTCCCACCGGGGAGCTGTTTTTT
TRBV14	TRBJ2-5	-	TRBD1	CASSQDDRAYQETQYF	TGTGCCAGCAGCCAAGATGACAGGGCTTACCAAGAGACCCAGTACTTC
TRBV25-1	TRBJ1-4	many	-	CASSAILGEKLFF	TGTGCCAGCAGTGCAATCCTGGGGGAAAAACTGTTTTTT
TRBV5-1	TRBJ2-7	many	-	CASSLGPPPEYEQYF	TGCGCCAGCAGCTTGGGGCCACCCCCGGAGTACGAGCAGTACTTC
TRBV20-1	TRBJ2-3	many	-	CSAEGTDTQYF	TGCAGTGCAGAGGGCACAGATACGCAGTATTTT
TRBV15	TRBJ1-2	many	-	CATSPTRDYGYTF	TGTGCCACCAGCCCGACCAGGGACTATGGCTACACCTTC
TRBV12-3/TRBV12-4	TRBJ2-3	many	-	CASSEGRTDTQYF	TGTGCCAGCAGTGAGGGGAGAACAGATACGCAGTATTTT
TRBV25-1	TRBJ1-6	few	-	CASSDRGNSPLHF	TGTGCCAGCAGTGACAGGGGCAATTCACCCCTCCACTTT
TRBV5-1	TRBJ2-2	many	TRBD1	CASTGGSDTGELFF	TGCGCCAGCACAGGGGGCTCGGACACCGGGGAGCTGTTTTTT